One sample yielded the 17 T cell receptor beta chains listed below, sequenced in a study of draining lymph node invasion in breast cancer. The CD4+ CD45RA- CD25high gate defined the sorted memory regulatory T cells. Via MiXCR, TCRdb re-called the bulk RNA-seq reads, giving one row per CDR3 protein. Of about 1,200 distinct CDR3 sequences listed, around 64% were seen once; the top ten hold roughly a tenth. The source material was sorted memory Tregs from a lymph node. The origin of the receptors is a female donor with luminal breast cancer.

Only one count was recorded for this clonotype. This chain connects TRBV19 to TRBJ2-2, with 7 bases matching TRBD1. The CDR3 covers 15 residues. CDR1 is LNHDA, CDR2 SQIVND, per germline (reference sequence). V lost 1 base to trimming and J lost 1 base; unmatched junction nucleotides: 0. The CDR3 spells CASSIGTGNTGELFF. CDR3 DNA: TGTGCCAGTAGTATAGGGACAGGGAACACCGGGGAGCTGTTTTTT.

This clonotype has a handful of counts. This sequence joins TRBV6-6 and TRBJ2-3; D is uncertain. CDR3 length: 14 amino acids. Per the germline V gene, CDR1 is MNHNY and CDR2 is SVGAGI (reference sequence). Trimming pared 6 bases from V and 2 bases from J, leaving 12 bases between. DNA of the CDR3: TGTGCCAGCAGGCCCCGTCGACACACAGATACGCAGTATTTT. Amino acid sequence: CASRPRRHTDTQYF.

This clonotype was counted between two and nine times. The genes are TRBV4-1 and TRBJ1-3, with D perhaps matching TRBD1 (6 bases). Trimming shortened V by 4 bases and J by 4 bases, and 17 bases separated the two germline ends. CDR3 length equals 16 residues. The V gene's germline CDR1 is MGHRA and CDR2 YSYEKL. CDR3 in amino acids: CASSRRQETKGNTIYF. The DNA of the CDR3 is TGCGCCAGCAGCCGGAGACAGGAAACCAAAGGAAACACCATATATTTT.

The sample holds a few counts of this clonotype. The chain joins TRBV5-1 to TRBJ2-1; 8 bases map to TRBD1. The CDR3 is 15 amino acids. V shed 4 bases and J 5 bases; nucleotides not matched to a gene: 8. The germline V gene has CDR1 SGHRS and CDR2 YFSETQ. CDR3 protein: CASSNGQGSHNEQFF. DNA of the CDR3: TGCGCCAGCAGCAACGGACAGGGAAGTCACAATGAGCAGTTCTTC.

J is TRBJ2-2 and V is TRBV7-3; 7 bases line up with TRBD1. In germline, CDR1 is SGHTA, CDR2 FQGTGA. This CDR3 has 16 amino acids. J lost 4 bases, V lost 0 bases, and 5 bases had no gene match. The CDR3 DNA sequence: TGTGCCAGCAGCTTAACATTAGGGGGCCGCACCGGGGAGCTGTTTTTT. Translating it yields CASSLTLGGRTGELFF.

The rearrangement joins TRBV5-4 to TRBJ1-4; unclear D gene. V lost 0 bases and J 8 bases, leaving 8 bases between the germline ends. The CDR3 extends over 13 amino acids. CDR1 and CDR2 (germline): SGHNT, YYREEE (reference sequence). The CDR3 DNA reads TGTGCCAGCAGCTTGGCGGTCCGAGAAAAACTGTTTTTT. This sequence encodes CASSLAVREKLFF.

The V call is TRBV5-1, the J call TRBJ2-5, with TRBD1 matching 7 bases. The CDR3 contains 15 residues. Trimming cost V 6 bases and J 2 bases; bases outside gene matches: 10. Germline lookup yields CDR1 SGHRS and CDR2 YFSETQ. For the CDR3, the DNA is TGCGCCAGCAAGCCCGGGACAGTCGGGCAAGAGACCCAGTACTTC. Encoded protein: CASKPGTVGQETQYF.

The gene calls are TRBV18 and TRBJ2-7; D is uncertain. There are 13 residues in the CDR3. Germline loops: CDR1 KGHSH, CDR2 LQKENI. V lost 3 bases, J lost 4 bases, and 10 bases lay in between. In DNA, the CDR3 is TGTGCCAGCTCACCTACCGCCGAGTACGAGCAGTACGTC. This encodes CASSPTAEYEQYV.

The chain has TRBV12-5 and TRBJ1-1; tentatively, D is TRBD1 (5 bases). The germline CDR1 and CDR2 sequences are LGHNT and FRNRAP. The CDR3 sequence is 13 residues long. The germline V and J ends were trimmed by 9 bases and 8 bases, with 19 bases remaining between them. CDR3 sequence (DNA): TGTGCTAGACGGGACCCCTCTTTCTTCGAAGCTTTCTTT. It specifies CARRDPSFFEAFF.

The V and J genes are TRBV4-2 and TRBJ2-3; TRBD1 agrees at 10 bases. The germline V gene has CDR1 LGHNA and CDR2 YNFKEQ. The ends lost 4 bases at V and 1 base at J; junction bases unmatched: 5. This CDR3 comprises 16 residues. The CDR3 bases are TGTGCCAGCAGCCGGGGAGGGACAGGGGGCACAGATACGCAGTATTTT. The encoded protein is CASSRGGTGGTDTQYF.

This clonotype was observed a few times. The rearrangement uses TRBV6-1 and TRBJ2-3; TRBD2 aligns across 7 bases. With 5 bases clipped from V and 11 bases from J, the junction kept 10 bases outside the gene matches. The CDR3 contains 13 residues. Germline CDR1 MNHNS, CDR2 SASEGT. The DNA for the CDR3 is TGTGCCAGCAGTACCCGACTAGCCTCGAGGCAGTATTTT. This sequence encodes CASSTRLASRQYF.

CDR3 in DNA: TGTGCCAGCAGCGTAGCTCTGCCGGGATACACTGAAGCTTTCTTT. The encoded protein is CASSVALPGYTEAFF. The gene calls are TRBV9 and TRBJ1-1; D is ambiguous. The V gene lost 0 bases and the J gene lost 3 bases, with 12 bases spanning the gap. Germline V gene lookup returns CDR1 SGDLS and CDR2 YYNGEE. CDR3 size: 15 residues. Drawing the rest from reference TRBV9 and TRBJ1-1, the complete variable domain is DSGVTQTPKHLITATGQRVTLRCSPRSGDLSVYWYQQSLDQGLQFLIQYYNGEERAKGNILERFSAQQFPDLHSELNLSSLELGDSALYFCASSVALPGYTEAFFGQGTRLTVV.

The chain uses TRBV7-2 and TRBJ2-1; D is unresolved. Germline CDR1 is SGHTA and CDR2 is FQGNSA. V lost 4 bases to trimming and J lost 0 bases, with 10 bases between them. This CDR3 is 15 amino acids long. This chain's CDR3 is CASSSHYSSYNEQFF. The DNA of the CDR3 is TGTGCCAGCAGCTCACATTATAGCTCCTACAATGAGCAGTTCTTC.

This clonotype showed up just once. This chain links TRBV19 with TRBJ1-5, with TRBD1 as a possible D gene (5 bases). This CDR3 comprises 14 residues. V was clipped by 3 bases and J by 1 base, with 7 bases between them. Germline V gene data show CDR1 as LNHDA and CDR2 as SQIVND (reference sequence). CDR3 DNA sequence: TGTGCCAGTAGTATCCGGGACAGCAATCAGCCCCAGCATTTT. Protein product: CASSIRDSNQPQHF.

This clonotype turned up a few times. The chain has TRBV4-2 and TRBJ1-5; D gene unclear. Trimming took 0 bases from V and 0 from J, leaving 12 bases between them. The CDR3 runs to 17 residues. From germline, CDR1 is LGHNA and CDR2 YNFKEQ. This CDR3 reads CASSQEGSENSNQPQHF. The CDR3 nucleotides are TGTGCCAGCAGCCAAGAAGGATCGGAAAATAGCAATCAGCCCCAGCATTTT.

This clonotype was counted only a few times. V is TRBV5-1 and J is TRBJ1-4; D unresolved. The germline V gene has CDR1 SGHRS and CDR2 YFSETQ. V was pared by 4 bases and J by 3 bases, with 16 bases between. The CDR3 is 16 amino acids. The CDR3 nucleotides are TGCGCCAGCAGCATTACGGGCCCGCCAGCTAATGAAAAACTGTTTTTT. It codes for CASSITGPPANEKLFF.

This clonotype has a handful of counts. CDR3 sequence (DNA): TGTGCCATCAGTGAGAGAGGGGTTGGAGGCTACACCTTC. This translates into CAISERGVGGYTF. The genes are TRBV10-3 and TRBJ1-2; weak D call: TRBD1 (5 bases). The germline V gene has CDR1 ENHRY and CDR2 SYGVKD. The CDR3 has 13 residues. Trimming took 2 bases from V and 8 from J, leaving 12 bases between them.